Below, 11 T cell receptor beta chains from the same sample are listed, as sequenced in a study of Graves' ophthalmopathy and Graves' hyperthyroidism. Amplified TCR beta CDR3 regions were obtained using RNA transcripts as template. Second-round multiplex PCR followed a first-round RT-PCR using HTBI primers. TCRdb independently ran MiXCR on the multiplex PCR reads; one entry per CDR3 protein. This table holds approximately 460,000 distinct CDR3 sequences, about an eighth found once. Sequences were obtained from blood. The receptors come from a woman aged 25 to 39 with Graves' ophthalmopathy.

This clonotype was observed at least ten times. The CDR3 DNA reads TGTGCCACCTCCGGGACAGGGGCTTCACCCCTCCACTTT. This translates into CATSGTGASPLHF. This chain links TRBV24-1 with TRBJ1-6; 10 bases are a match to TRBD1. This CDR3 comprises 13 residues. With V trimmed by 9 bases and J by 9 bases, 4 bases remained unmatched. In germline, CDR1 is KGHDR, CDR2 SFDVKD.

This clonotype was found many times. CDR3 sequence reads: CASSYGLAGVVYEQYF. DNA of the CDR3: TGTGCCAGCAGTTACGGACTAGCGGGAGTGGTTTACGAGCAGTACTTC. This chain links TRBV7-8 with TRBJ2-7; the match to TRBD2 covers 13 bases. Germline V gene sequence: CDR1 SGHVS, CDR2 FQNEAQ. The CDR3 extends over 16 amino acids. The junction had 9 bases not matched to a gene; V was cut back by 6 bases and J by 4 bases. Based on the CDR3 plus reference TRBV7-8 and TRBJ2-7, the full variable domain is GAGVSQSPRYKVAKRGQDVALRCDPISGHVSLFWYQQALGQGPEFLTYFQNEAQLDKSGLPSDRFFAERPEGSVSTLKIQRTQQEDSAVYLCASSYGLAGVVYEQYFGPGTRLTVT.

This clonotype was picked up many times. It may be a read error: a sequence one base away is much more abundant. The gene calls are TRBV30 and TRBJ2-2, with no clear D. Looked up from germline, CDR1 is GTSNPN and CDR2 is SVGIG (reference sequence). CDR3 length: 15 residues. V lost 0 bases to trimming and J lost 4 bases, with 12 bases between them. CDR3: CAWSVDPRSTGELFF. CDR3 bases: TGTGCCTGGAGTGTAGACCCTAGGAGCACCGGGGAGCTGTTTTTT.

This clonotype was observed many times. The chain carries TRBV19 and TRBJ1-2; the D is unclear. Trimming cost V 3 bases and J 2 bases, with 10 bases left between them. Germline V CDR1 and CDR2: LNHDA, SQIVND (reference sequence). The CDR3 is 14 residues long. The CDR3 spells CASSIPGSNYGYTF. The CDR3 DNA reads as TGTGCCAGTAGTATCCCAGGTAGCAACTATGGCTACACCTTC.

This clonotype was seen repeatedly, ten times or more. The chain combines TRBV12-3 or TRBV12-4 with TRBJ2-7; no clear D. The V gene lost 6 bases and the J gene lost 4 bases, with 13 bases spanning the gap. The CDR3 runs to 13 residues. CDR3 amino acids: CASSLTTGYEQYF. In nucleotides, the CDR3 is TGTGCCAGCAGCCTTACTACGGGTTACGAGCAGTACTTC.

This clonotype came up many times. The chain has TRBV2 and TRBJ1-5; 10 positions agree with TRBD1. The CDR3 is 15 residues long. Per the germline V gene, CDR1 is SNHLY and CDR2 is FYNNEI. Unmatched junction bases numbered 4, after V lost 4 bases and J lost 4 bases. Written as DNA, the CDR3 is TGTGCCAGCAGTGTTGAGGGACAGGGGAATCAGCCCCAGCATTTT. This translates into CASSVEGQGNQPQHF.

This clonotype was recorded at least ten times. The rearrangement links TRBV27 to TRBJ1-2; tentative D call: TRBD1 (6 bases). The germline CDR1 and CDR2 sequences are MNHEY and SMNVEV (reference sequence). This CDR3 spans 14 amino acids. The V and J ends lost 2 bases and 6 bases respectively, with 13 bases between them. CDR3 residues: CASSLTPGVHGYTF. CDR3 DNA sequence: TGTGCCAGCAGTTTAACCCCAGGGGTCCATGGCTACACCTTC.

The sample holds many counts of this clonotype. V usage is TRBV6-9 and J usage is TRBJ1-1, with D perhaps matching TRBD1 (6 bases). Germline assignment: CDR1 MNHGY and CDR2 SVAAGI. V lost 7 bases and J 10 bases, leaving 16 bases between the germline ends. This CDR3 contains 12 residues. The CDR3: CASTTGKITAFF. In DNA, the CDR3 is TGTGCCAGCACGACAGGAAAAATCACAGCTTTCTTT.

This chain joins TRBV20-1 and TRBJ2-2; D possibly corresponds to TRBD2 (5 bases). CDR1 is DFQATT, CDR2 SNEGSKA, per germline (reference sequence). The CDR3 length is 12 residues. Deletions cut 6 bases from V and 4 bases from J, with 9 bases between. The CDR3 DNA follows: TGCAGTGCCGGGAAATCCACCGGGGAGCTGTTTTTT. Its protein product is CSAGKSTGELFF.

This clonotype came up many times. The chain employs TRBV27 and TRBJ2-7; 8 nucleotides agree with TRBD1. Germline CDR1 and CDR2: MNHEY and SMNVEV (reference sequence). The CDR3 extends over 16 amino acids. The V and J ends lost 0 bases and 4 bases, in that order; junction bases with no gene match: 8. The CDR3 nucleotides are TGTGCCAGCAGTTTATCTCAGGGGGCGCGCGGTTACGAGCAGTACTTC. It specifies CASSLSQGARGYEQYF.

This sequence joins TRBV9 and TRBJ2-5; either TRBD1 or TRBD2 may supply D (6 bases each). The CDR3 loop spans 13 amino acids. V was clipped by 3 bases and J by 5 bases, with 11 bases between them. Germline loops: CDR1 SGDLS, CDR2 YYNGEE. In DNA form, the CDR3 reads TGTGCCAGCAGCGGGGGGGCGTGGGAGACCCAGTACTTC. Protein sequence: CASSGGAWETQYF.